Listed here are 4 T cell receptor beta chains from one sample, sequenced in a study of read filtering for tumor transcriptome and immune sequencing. Molecular barcoded adaptors covering alpha/delta and beta/gamma chains were used on approximately 440 ng RNA. TCRdb passed the reads through MiXCR, listing each CDR3 protein once. The sample shows tens of thousands of distinct CDR3 sequences, roughly 13% of them seen only once. Sequenced sample: a population of CD138-negative cells sorted from bone marrow. The receptors originated from a donor aged 40 or older with multiple myeloma.

This clonotype has a count of ten or more. The genes are TRBV3-1 and TRBJ2-3; D is possibly TRBD1 (5 bases). The V gene's germline CDR1 is LGHDT and CDR2 YNNKEL (reference sequence). The CDR3 is 12 residues long. The V end was cut by 5 bases, the J end by 5 bases, with 8 bases between. The DNA for the CDR3 is TGTGCCAGCAGCAGCCAGGGAGATACGCAGTATTTT. Residues: CASSSQGDTQYF.

Comments on this clonotype: Being one base from a much bigger clone, this may be a read error. The V gene is TRBV7-8, the J gene TRBJ2-4, with TRBD1 matching 7 bases. The CDR3 is 15 residues long. Looked up from germline, CDR1 is SGHVS and CDR2 is FQNEAQ. The CDR3 DNA is TGTGCCAGCAGCTCCGACAGGGTTGGCAAAGACATTCAGTACTTC. Translation gives CASSSDRVGKDIQYF.

There are a few counts of this clonotype. The rearrangement links TRBV7-8 to TRBJ2-7, with D tentatively TRBD2 (5 bases). This CDR3 has 15 residues. Germline V CDR1 and CDR2: SGHVS, FQNEAQ. V was pared by 6 bases and J by 4 bases, with 19 bases between. CDR3 nucleotides: TGTGCCAGCAGTTTTCGTCGGGATACGAGTTACGAGCAGTACTTC. Its protein is CASSFRRDTSYEQYF. The entire variable domain, with the rest obtained from reference TRBV7-8 and TRBJ2-7, is as follows: GAGVSQSPRYKVAKRGQDVALRCDPISGHVSLFWYQQALGQGPEFLTYFQNEAQLDKSGLPSDRFFAERPEGSVSTLKIQRTQQEDSAVYLCASSFRRDTSYEQYFGPGTRLTVT.

The table lists this clonotype with many counts. The chain is built from TRBV20-1 and TRBJ2-7; possibly TRBD1 or TRBD2 for D (6 bases each). The V end lost 1 base, the J end lost 6 bases, and 13 bases lay between the germline ends. Looked up from germline, CDR1 is DFQATT and CDR2 is SNEGSKA (reference sequence). This CDR3 has 13 amino acids. The CDR3 protein is CSARGPRGREQYF. CDR3 nucleotide sequence: TGCAGTGCTAGAGGCCCCCGGGGGCGCGAGCAGTACTTC.